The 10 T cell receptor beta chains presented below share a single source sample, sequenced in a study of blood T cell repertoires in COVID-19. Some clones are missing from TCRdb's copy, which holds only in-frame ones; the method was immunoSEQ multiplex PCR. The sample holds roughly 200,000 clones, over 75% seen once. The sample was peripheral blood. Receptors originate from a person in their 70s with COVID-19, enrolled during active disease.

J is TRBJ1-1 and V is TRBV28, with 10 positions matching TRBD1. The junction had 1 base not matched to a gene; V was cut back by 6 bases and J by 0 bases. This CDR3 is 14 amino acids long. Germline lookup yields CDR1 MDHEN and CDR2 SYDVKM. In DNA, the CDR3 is TGTGCCAGCAGCGGGACAGGGGTGAACACTGAAGCTTTCTTT. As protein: CASSGTGVNTEAFF.

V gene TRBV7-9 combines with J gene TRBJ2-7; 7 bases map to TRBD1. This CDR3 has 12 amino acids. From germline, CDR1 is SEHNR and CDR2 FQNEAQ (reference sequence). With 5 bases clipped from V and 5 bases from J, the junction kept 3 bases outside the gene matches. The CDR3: CASSQTGNEQYF. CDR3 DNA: TGTGCCAGCAGCCAGACAGGGAACGAGCAGTACTTC.

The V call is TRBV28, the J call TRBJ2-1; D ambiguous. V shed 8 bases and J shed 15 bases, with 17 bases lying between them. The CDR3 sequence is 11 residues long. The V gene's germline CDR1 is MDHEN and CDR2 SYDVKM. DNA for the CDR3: TGTGCCAGCCAAACGACACCAAAACTGTTCTTC. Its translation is CASQTTPKLFF.

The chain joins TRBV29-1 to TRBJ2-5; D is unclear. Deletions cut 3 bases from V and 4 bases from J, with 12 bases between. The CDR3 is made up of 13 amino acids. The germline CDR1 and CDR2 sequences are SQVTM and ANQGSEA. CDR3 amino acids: CSVDVAVGETQYF. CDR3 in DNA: TGCAGCGTTGATGTAGCAGTGGGAGAGACCCAGTACTTC.

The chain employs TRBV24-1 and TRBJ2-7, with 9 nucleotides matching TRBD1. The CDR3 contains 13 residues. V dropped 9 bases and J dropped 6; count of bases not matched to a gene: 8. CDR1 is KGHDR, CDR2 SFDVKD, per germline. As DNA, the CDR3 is TGTGCCACCGGCACAGGGGGCTTAAGCGAGCAGTACTTC. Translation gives CATGTGGLSEQYF.

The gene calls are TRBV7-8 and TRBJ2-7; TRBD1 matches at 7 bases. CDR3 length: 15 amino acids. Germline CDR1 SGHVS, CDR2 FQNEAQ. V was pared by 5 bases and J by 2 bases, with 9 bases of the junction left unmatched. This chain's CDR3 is CASSAEDRKAYEQYF. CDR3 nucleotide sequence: TGTGCCAGCAGCGCCGAGGACAGGAAAGCCTACGAGCAGTACTTC. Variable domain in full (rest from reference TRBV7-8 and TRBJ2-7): GAGVSQSPRYKVAKRGQDVALRCDPISGHVSLFWYQQALGQGPEFLTYFQNEAQLDKSGLPSDRFFAERPEGSVSTLKIQRTQQEDSAVYLCASSAEDRKAYEQYFGPGTRLTVT.

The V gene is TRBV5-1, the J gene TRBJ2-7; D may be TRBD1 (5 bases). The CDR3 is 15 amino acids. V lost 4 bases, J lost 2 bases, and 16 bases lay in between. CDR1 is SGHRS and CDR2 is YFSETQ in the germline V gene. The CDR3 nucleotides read TGCGCCAGCAGCCCCGTTCAGGGTACCACCTACGAGCAGTACTTC. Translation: CASSPVQGTTYEQYF.

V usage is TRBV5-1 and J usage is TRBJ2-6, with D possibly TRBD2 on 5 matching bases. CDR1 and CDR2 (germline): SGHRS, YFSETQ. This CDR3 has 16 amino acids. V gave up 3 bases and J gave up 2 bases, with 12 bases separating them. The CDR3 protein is CASSWERVAGANVLTF. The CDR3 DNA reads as TGCGCCAGCAGCTGGGAGAGGGTAGCTGGGGCCAACGTCCTGACTTTC.

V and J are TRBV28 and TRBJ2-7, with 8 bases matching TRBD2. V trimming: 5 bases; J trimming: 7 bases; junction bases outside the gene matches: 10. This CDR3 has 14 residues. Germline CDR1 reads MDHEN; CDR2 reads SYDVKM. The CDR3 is CASSPNFGGAEQYF. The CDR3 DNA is TGTGCCAGCAGTCCGAATTTCGGGGGGGCTGAGCAGTACTTC.

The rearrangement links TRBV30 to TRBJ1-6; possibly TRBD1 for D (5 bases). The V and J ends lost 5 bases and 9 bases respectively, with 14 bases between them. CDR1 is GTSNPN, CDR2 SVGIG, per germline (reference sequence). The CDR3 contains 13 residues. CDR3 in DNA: TGTGCCTGGGTGCAGGGTAAAGTTTCACCCCTCCACTTT. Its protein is CAWVQGKVSPLHF.